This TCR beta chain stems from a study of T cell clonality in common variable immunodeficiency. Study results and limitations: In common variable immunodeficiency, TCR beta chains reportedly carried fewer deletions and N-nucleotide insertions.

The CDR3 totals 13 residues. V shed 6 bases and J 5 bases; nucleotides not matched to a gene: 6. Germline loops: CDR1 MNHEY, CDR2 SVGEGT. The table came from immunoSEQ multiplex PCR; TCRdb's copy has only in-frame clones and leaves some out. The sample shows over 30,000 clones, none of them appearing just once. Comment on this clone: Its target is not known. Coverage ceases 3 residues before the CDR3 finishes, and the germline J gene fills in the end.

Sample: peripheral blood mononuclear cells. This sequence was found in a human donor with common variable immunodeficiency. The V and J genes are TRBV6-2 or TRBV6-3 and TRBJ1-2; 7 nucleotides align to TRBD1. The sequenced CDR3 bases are TGTGCCAGCAGACAGGGGAATAAATATGGC. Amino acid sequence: CASRQGNKYG. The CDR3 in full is CASRQGNKYGYTF.